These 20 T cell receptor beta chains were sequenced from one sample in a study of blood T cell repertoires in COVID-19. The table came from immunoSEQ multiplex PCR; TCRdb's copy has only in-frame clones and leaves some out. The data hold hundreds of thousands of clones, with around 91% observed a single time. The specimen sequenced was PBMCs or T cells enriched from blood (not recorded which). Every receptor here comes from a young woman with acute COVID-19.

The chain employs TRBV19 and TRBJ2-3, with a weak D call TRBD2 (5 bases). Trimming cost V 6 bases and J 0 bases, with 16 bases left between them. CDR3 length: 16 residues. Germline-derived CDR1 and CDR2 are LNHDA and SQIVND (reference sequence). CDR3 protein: CASSRGPGGSTDTQYF. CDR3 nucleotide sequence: TGTGCCAGTAGCCGCGGTCCCGGCGGGAGCACAGATACGCAGTATTTT.

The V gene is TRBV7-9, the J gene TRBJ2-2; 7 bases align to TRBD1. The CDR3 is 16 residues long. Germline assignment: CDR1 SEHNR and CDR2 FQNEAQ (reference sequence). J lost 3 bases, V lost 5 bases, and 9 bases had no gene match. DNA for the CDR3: TGTGCCAGCAGCCTCAGGGACAGACCCGACACCGGGGAGCTGTTTTTT. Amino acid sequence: CASSLRDRPDTGELFF.

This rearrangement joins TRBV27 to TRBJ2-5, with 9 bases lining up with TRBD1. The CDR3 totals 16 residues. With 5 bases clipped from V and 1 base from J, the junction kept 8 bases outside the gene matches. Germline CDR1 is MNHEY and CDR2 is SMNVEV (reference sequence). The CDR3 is CASSPWTGDSQETQYF. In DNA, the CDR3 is TGTGCCAGCAGTCCCTGGACAGGGGATTCCCAAGAGACCCAGTACTTC.

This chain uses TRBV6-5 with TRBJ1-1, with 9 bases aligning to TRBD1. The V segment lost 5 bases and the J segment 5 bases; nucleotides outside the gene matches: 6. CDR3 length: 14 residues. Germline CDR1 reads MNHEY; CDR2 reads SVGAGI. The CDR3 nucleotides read TGTGCCAGCAGTCAACAGGGGGCAGGGACTGAAGCTTTCTTT. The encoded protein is CASSQQGAGTEAFF.

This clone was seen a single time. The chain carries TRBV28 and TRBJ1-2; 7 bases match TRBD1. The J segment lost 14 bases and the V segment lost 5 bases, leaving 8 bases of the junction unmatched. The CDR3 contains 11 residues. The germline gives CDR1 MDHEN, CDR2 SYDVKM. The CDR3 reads CASSLRDSPTF. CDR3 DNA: TGTGCCAGCAGTCTGAGGGACAGCCCTACCTTC.

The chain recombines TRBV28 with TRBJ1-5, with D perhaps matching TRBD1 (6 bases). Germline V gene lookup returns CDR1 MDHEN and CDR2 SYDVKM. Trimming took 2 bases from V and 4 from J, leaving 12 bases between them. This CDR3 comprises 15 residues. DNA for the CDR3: TGTGCCAGCAGTTTAGTCAGGGGCCTTAATCAGCCCCAGCATTTT. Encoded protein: CASSLVRGLNQPQHF.

CDR3 sequence reads: CASSLGYGDTENTPLHF. The DNA of the CDR3 is TGTGCCAGCAGCTTAGGGTATGGGGACACAGAAAACACACCCCTCCACTTT. The V call is TRBV7-2, the J call TRBJ1-6; the D gene is possibly TRBD1 (6 bases). With 1 base removed from V and 11 bases from J, the gap between germline ends came to 21 bases. This CDR3 contains 17 residues. Germline CDR1 and CDR2: SGHTA and FQGNSA.

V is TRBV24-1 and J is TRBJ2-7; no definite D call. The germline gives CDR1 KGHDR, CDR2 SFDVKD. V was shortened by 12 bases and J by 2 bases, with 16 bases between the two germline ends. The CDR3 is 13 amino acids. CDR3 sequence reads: CAPDGGATYEQYF. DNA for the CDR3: TGTGCCCCCGATGGCGGAGCCACCTACGAGCAGTACTTC.

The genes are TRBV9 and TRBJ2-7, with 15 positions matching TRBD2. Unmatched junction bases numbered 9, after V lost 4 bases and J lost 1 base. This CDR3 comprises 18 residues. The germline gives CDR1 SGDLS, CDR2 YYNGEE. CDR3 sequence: CASSSGTSGRSISYEQYF. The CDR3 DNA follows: TGTGCCAGCAGCTCCGGGACTAGCGGGAGGAGTATATCCTACGAGCAGTACTTC.

The CDR3 reads CASSSGDRGYGYTF. In DNA, the CDR3 is TGCGCCAGCAGCTCAGGCGACAGGGGCTATGGCTACACCTTC. This chain joins TRBV5-1 and TRBJ1-2; 8 nucleotides match TRBD1. CDR3 size: 14 residues. Per the germline V gene, CDR1 is SGHRS and CDR2 is YFSETQ. Trimming removed 3 bases from V and 4 bases from J; junction bases left unmatched: 5.

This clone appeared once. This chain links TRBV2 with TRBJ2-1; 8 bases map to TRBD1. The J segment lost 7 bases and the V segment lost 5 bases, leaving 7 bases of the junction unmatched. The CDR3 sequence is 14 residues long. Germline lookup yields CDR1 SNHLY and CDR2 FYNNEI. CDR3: CASSTRTGRNEQFF. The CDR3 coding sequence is TGTGCCAGCAGTACCCGGACAGGGAGGAATGAGCAGTTCTTC.

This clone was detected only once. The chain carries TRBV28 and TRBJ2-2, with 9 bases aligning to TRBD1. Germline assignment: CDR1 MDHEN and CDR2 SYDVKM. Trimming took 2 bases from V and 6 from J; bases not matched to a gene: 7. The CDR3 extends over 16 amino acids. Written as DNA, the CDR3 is TGTGCCAGCAGTTTACTCCGGACAGGGGAGGCCGGGGAGCTGTTTTTT. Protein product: CASSLLRTGEAGELFF.

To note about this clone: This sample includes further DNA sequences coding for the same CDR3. Here the CDR3 reads CASSLRGYEQYF. CDR3 bases: TGTGCCAGCAGTCTACGGGGCTACGAGCAGTACTTC. The rearrangement uses TRBV12-3 or TRBV12-4 and TRBJ2-7; D is perhaps TRBD2 (5 bases). V lost 5 bases and J 3 bases, leaving 8 bases between the germline ends. The CDR3 is made up of 12 amino acids.

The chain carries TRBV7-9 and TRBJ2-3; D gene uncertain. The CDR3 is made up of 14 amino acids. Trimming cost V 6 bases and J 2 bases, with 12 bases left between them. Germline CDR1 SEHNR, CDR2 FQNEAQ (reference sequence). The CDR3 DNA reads TGTGCCAGCAGGGTTATAACAGACACAGATACGCAGTATTTT. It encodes CASRVITDTDTQYF.

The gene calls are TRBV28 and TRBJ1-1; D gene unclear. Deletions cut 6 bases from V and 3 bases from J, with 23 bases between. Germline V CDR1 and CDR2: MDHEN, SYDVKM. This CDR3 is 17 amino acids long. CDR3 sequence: CASSPGRTFRKDTEAFF. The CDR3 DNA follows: TGTGCCAGCAGCCCCGGGAGGACCTTTCGGAAGGACACTGAAGCTTTCTTT.

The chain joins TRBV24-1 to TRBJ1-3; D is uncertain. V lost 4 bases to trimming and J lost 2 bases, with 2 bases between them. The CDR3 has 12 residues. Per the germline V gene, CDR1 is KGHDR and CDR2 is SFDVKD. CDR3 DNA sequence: TGTGCCACCAGTGACACTGGAAACACCATATATTTT. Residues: CATSDTGNTIYF.

Here the CDR3 DNA reads TGTGCCAGCAGTTTACTAGCGGGAGACAACGAGCAGTACTTC. Translating gives CASSLLAGDNEQYF. The genes are TRBV28 and TRBJ2-7; 10 bases match TRBD2. V gave up 2 bases and J gave up 5 bases; unmatched junction bases: 3. Germline CDR1 MDHEN, CDR2 SYDVKM. The CDR3 runs 14 residues.

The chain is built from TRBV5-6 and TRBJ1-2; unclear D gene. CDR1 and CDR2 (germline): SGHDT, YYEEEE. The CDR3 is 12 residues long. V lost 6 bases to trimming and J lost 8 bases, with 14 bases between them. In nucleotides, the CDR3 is TGTGCCAGCAAAGGACGGGGAGTGGGCTACACCTTC. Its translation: CASKGRGVGYTF.

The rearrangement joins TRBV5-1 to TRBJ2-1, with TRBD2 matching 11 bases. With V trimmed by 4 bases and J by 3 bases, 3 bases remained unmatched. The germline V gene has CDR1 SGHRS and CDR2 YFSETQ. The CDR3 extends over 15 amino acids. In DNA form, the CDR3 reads TGCGCCAGCAGCCCTCTAGCGGGAGGCTACAATGAGCAGTTCTTC. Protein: CASSPLAGGYNEQFF.

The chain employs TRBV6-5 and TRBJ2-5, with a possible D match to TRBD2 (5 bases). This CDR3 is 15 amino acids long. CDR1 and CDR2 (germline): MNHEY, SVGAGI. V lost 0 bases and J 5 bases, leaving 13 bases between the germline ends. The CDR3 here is CASSYSRRGRETQYF. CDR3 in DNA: TGTGCCAGCAGTTACTCCCGTCGGGGTAGGGAGACCCAGTACTTC.